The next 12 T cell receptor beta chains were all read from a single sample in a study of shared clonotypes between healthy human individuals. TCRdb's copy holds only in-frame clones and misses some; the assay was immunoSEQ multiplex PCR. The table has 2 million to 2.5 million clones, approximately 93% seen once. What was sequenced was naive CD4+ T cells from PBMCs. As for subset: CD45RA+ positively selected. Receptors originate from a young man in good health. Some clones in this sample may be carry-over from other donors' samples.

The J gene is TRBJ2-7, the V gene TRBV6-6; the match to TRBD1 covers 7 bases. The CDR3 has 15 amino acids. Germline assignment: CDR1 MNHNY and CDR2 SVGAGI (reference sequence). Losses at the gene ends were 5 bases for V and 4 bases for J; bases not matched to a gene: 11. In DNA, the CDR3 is TGTGCCAGCAGTACCCAGGGACAGACTATTTACGAGCAGTACTTC. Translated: CASSTQGQTIYEQYF.

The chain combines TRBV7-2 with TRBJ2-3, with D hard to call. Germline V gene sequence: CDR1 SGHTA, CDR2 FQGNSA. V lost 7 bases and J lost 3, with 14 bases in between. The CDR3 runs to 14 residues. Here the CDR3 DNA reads TGTGCCAGCACCCGGAACTTCGGGACAGATACGCAGTATTTT. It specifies CASTRNFGTDTQYF.

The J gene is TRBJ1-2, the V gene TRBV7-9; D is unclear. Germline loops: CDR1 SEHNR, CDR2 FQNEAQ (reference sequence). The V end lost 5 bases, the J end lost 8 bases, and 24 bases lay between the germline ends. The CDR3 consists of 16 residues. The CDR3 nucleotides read TGTGCCAGCAGCCTAAACCGGGCCTCCCTTGGCGGGGGCTACACCTTC. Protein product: CASSLNRASLGGGYTF. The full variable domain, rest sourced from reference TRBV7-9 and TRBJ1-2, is DTGVSQNPRHKITKRGQNVTFRCDPISEHNRLYWYRQTLGQGPEFLTYFQNEAQLEKSRLLSDRFSAERPKGSFSTLEIQRTEQGDSAMYLCASSLNRASLGGGYTFGSGTRLTVV.

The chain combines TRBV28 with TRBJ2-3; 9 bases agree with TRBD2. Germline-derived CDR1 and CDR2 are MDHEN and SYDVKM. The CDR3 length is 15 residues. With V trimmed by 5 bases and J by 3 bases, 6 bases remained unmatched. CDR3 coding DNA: TGTGCCAGCAGTCAAATAGCGGGGGAGACAGATACGCAGTATTTT. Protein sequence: CASSQIAGETDTQYF. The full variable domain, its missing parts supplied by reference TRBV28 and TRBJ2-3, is DVKVTQSSRYLVKRTGEKVFLECVQDMDHENMFWYRQDPGLGLRLIYFSYDVKMKEKGDIPEGYSVSREKKERFSLILESASTNQTSMYLCASSQIAGETDTQYFGPGTRLTVL.

CDR3 nucleotide sequence: TGTGCCTGGAGACCCATAACTAGCGGCTCTAAGCAGTTCTTC. The encoded protein is CAWRPITSGSKQFF. The V call is TRBV30, the J call TRBJ2-1, with TRBD2 matching over 8 bases. Germline V gives CDR1 GTSNPN, CDR2 SVGIG (reference sequence). This CDR3 has 14 amino acids. The V and J ends lost 3 bases and 11 bases, in that order; junction bases with no gene match: 12.

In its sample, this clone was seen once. The DNA for the CDR3 is TGTGCCAGCAGCTTAATACTAGCGGGTTTAGCGAACACCGGGGAGCTGTTTTTT. Its protein is CASSLILAGLANTGELFF. This sequence joins TRBV7-2 and TRBJ2-2; TRBD2 agrees at 9 bases. Germline trimming cut 2 bases from V and 0 bases from J; bases unmatched to any gene: 7. The CDR3 runs 18 residues. Germline V gene data show CDR1 as SGHTA and CDR2 as FQGNSA.

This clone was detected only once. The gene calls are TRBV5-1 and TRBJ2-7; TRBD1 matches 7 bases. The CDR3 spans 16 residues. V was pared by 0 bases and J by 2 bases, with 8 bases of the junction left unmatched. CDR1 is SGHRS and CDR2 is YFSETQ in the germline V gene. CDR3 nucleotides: TGCGCCAGCAGCTTGGCTCTCGGGACAGCAACCTACGAGCAGTACTTC. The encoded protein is CASSLALGTATYEQYF.

The CDR3 protein is CASSEAGGLPVQYF. The CDR3 coding sequence is TGTGCCAGCAGTGAAGCGGGGGGCCTTCCCGTGCAGTACTTC. The chain joins TRBV2 to TRBJ2-7, with D perhaps matching TRBD1 or TRBD2 (6 bases each). The CDR3 covers 14 residues. Trimming pared 0 bases from V and 9 bases from J, leaving 15 bases between. Germline CDR1 reads SNHLY; CDR2 reads FYNNEI.

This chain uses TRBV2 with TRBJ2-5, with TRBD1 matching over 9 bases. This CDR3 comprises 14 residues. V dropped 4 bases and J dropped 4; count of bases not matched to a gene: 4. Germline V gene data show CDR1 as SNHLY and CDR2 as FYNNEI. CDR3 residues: CASSGDRGGETQYF. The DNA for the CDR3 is TGTGCCAGCAGTGGTGACAGGGGGGGAGAGACCCAGTACTTC.

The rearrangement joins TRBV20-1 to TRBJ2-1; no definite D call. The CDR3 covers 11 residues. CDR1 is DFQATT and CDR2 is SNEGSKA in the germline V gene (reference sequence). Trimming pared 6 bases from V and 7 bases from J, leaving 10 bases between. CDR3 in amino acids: CSASWMNEQFF. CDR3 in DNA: TGCAGTGCCTCCTGGATGAATGAGCAGTTCTTC.

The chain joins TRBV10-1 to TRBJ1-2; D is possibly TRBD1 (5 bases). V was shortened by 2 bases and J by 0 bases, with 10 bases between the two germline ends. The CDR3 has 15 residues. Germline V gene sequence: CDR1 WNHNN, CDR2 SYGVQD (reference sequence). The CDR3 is CASSEVAGTNYGYTF. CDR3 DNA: TGCGCCAGCAGTGAGGTTGCAGGGACTAACTATGGCTACACCTTC.

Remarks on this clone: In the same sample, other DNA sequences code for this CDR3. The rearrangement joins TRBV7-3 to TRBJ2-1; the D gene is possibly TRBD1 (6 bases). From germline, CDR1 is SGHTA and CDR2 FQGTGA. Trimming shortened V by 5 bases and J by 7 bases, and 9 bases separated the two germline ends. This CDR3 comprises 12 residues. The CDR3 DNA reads TGTGCCAGCAGCCTTAGGGGGAATGAGCAGTTCTTC. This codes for CASSLRGNEQFF.